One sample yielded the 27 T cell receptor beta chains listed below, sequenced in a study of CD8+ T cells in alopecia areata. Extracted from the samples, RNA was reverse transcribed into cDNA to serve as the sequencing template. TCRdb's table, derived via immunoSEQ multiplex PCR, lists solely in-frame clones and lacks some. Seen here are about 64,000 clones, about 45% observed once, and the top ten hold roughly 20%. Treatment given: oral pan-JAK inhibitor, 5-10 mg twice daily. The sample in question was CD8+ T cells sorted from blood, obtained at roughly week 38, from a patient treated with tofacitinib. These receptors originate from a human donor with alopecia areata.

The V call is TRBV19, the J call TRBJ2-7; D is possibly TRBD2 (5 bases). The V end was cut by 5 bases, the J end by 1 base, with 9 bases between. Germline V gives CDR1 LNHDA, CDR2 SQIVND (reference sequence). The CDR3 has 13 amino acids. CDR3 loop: CASSHPGSYEQYF. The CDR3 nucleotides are TGTGCCAGTAGTCATCCGGGATCCTACGAGCAGTACTTC.

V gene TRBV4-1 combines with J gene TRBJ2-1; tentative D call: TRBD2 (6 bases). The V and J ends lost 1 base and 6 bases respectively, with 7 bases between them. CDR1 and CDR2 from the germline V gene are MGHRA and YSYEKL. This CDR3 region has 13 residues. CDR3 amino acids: CASSQGGGNEQFF. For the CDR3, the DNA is TGCGCCAGCAGCCAAGGGGGAGGCAATGAGCAGTTCTTC.

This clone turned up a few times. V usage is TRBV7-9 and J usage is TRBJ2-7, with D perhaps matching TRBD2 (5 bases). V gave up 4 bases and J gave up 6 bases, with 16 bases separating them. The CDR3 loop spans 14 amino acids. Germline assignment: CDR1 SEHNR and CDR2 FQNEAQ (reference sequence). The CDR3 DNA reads TGTGCCAGCAGCTCCCGGGGTGATCCGGGCGAGCAGTACTTC. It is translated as CASSSRGDPGEQYF.

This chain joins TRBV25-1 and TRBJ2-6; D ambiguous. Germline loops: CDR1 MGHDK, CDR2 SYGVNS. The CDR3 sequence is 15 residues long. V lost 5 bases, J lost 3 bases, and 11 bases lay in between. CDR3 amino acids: CASSSHGVGANVLTF. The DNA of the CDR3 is TGTGCCAGCAGTTCGCATGGGGTTGGGGCCAACGTCCTGACTTTC.

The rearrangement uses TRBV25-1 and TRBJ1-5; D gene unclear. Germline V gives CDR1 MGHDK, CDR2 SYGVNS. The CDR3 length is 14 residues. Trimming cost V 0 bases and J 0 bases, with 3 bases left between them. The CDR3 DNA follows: TGTGCCAGCAGTGAATACGGTAGCAATCAGCCCCAGCATTTT. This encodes CASSEYGSNQPQHF.

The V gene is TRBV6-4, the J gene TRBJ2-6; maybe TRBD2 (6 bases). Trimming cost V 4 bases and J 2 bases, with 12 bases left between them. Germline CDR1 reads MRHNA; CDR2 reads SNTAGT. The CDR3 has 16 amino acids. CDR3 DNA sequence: TGTGCCAGCAGTGCCTCCTCGGGGGCTGGGGCCAACGTCCTGACTTTC. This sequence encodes CASSASSGAGANVLTF.

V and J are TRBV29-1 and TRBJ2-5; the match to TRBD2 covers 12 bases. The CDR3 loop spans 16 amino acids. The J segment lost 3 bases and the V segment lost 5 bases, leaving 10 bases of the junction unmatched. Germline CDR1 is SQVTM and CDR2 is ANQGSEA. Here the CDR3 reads CSVLETSGSQEETQYF. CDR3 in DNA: TGCAGCGTTCTCGAGACTAGCGGGAGTCAGGAAGAGACCCAGTACTTC.

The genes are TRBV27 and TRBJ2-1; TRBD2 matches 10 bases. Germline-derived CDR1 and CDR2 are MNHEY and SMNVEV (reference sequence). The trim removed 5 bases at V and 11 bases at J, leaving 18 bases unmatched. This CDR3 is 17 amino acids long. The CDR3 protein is CASSPLGTSAFPGQQFF. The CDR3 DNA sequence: TGTGCCAGCAGTCCTCTCGGGACTAGCGCTTTCCCGGGTCAGCAGTTCTTC.

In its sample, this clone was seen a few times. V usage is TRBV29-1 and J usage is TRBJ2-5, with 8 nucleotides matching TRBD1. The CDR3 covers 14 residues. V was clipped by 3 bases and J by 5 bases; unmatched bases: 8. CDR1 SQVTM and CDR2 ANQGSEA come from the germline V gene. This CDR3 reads CSVDLDRGVETQYF. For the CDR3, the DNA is TGCAGCGTTGACCTCGACAGGGGAGTGGAGACCCAGTACTTC.

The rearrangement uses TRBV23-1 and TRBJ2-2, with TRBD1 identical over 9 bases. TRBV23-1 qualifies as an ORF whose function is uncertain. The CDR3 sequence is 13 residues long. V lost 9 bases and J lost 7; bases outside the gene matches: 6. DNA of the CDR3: TGCGCCAGGCCTGGACAGGGGCACGGGGAGCTGTTTTTT. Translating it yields CARPGQGHGELFF.

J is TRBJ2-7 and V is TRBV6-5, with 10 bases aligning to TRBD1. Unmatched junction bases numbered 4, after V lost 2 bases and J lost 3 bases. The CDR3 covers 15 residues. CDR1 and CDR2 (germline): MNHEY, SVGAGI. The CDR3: CASSYDGQGVYEQYF. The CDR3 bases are TGTGCCAGCAGTTACGATGGACAGGGGGTCTACGAGCAGTACTTC.

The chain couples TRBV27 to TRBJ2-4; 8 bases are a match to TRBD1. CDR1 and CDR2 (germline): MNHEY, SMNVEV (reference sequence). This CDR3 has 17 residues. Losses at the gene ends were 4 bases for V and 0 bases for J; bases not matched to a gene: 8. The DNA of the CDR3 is TGTGCCAGCAGTTCTATAGGACAGGGAGTAGCCAAAAACATTCAGTACTTC. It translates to CASSSIGQGVAKNIQYF.

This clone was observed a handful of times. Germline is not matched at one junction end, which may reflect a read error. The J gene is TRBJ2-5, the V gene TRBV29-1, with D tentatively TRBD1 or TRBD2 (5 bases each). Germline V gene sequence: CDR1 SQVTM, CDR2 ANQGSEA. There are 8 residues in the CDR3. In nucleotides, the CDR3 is TGCAGCGTTGGGCAGGGAGACTTC. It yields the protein CSVGQGDF.

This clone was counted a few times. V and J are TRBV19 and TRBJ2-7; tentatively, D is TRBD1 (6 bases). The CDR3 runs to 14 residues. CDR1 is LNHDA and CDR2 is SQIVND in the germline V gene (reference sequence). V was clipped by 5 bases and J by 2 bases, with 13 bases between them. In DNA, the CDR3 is TGTGCCAGTAGTTTCCGGGACACCGCCTACGAGCAGTACTTC. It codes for CASSFRDTAYEQYF. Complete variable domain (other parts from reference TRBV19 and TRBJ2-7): DGGITQSPKYLFRKEGQNVTLSCEQNLNHDAMYWYRQDPGQGLRLIYYSQIVNDFQKGDIAEGYSVSREKKESFPLTVTSAQKNPTAFYLCASSFRDTAYEQYFGPGTRLTVT.

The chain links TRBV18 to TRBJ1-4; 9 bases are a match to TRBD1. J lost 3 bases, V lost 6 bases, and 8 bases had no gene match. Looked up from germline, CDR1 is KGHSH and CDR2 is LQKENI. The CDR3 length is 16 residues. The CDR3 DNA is TGTGCCAGCTCCGGACAGGGGACTGCTCCTAATGAAAAACTGTTTTTT. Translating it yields CASSGQGTAPNEKLFF.

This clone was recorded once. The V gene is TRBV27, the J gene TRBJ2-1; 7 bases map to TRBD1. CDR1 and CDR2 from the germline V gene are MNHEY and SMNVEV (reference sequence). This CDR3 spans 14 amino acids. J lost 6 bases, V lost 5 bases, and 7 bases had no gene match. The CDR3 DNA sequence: TGTGCCAGCAGTCCCAGGGGACAGCCCAATGAGCAGTTCTTC. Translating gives CASSPRGQPNEQFF.

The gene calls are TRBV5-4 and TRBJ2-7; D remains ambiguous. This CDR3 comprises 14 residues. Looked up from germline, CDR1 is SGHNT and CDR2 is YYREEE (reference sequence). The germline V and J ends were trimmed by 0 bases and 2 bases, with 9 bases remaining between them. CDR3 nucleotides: TGTGCCAGCAGCTTGGAGTCCTTACCCTACGAGCAGTACTTC. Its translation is CASSLESLPYEQYF.

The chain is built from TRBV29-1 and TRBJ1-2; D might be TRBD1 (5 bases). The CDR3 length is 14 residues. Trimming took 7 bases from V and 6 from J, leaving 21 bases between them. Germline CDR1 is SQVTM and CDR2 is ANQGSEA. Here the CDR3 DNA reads TGCAGCGCCCACCTCCCAGGGAAGGAAAATGGCTACACCTTC. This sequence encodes CSAHLPGKENGYTF.

CDR3 sequence: CASSQEAGASGELFF. CDR3 coding DNA: TGTGCCAGCAGCCAAGAGGCAGGGGCGAGCGGGGAGCTGTTTTTT. The V call is TRBV4-2, the J call TRBJ2-2; D might be TRBD1 (6 bases). The CDR3 is 15 residues long. From germline, CDR1 is LGHNA and CDR2 YNFKEQ. The V end lost 0 bases, the J end lost 7 bases, and 12 bases lay between the germline ends.

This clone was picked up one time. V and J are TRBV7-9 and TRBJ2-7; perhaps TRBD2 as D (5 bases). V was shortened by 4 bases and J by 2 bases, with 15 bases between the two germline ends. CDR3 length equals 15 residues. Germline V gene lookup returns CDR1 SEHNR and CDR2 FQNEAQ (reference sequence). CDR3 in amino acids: CASSSRLARPYEQYF. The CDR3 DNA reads TGTGCCAGCAGCTCCAGATTAGCGCGACCCTACGAGCAGTACTTC.

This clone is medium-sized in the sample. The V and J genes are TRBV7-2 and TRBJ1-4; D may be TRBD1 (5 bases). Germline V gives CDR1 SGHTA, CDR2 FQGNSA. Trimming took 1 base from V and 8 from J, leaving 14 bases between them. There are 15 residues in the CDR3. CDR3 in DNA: TGTGCCAGCAGCTTAGTCGGGACCTTGGGGGAAAAACTGTTTTTT. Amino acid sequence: CASSLVGTLGEKLFF.

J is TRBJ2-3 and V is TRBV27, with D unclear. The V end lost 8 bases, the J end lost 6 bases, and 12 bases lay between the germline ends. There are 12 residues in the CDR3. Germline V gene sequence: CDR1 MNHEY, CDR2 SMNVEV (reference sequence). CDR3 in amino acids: CASGLGSDTQYF. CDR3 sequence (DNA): TGTGCCAGCGGCCTTGGGTCCGATACGCAGTATTTT.

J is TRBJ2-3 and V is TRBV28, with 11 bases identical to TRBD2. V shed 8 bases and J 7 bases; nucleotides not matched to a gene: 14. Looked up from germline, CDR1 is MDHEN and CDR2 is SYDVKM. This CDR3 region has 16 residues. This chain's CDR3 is CASSSRLAGSLYTQYF. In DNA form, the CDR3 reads TGTGCCAGCTCCTCAAGACTAGCGGGGTCACTATATACGCAGTATTTT.

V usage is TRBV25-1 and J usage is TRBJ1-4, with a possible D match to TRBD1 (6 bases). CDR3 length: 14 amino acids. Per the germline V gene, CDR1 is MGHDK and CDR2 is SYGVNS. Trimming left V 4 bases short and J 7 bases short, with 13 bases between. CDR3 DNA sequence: TGTGCCAGCAGTGTTGCAGGGGTTGGTGAAAAACTGTTTTTT. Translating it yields CASSVAGVGEKLFF.

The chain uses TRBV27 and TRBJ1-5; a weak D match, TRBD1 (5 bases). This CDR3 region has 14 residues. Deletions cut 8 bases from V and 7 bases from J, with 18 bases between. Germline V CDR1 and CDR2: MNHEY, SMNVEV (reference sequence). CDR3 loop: CASSTLGVGQPQHF. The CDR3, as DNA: TGTGCCAGCTCAACGTTGGGGGTGGGACAGCCCCAGCATTTT.

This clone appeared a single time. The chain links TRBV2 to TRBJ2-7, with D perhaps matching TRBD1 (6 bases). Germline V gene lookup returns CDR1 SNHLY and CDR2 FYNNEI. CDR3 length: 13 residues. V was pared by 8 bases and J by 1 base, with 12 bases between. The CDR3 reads CASLGTNSYEQYF. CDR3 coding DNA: TGTGCCAGCCTCGGGACAAATTCCTACGAGCAGTACTTC.

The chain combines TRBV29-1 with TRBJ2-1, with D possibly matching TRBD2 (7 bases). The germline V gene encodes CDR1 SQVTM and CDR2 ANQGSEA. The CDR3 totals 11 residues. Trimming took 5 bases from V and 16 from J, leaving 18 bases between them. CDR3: CSVNLGGASFF. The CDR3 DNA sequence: TGCAGCGTTAACCTGGGGGGGGCGAGCTTCTTC.